This record concerns one TCR beta chain sequence. Authors' data handling: The assay estimated nucleated cells by amplifying reference gene primers. Data came from immunoSEQ multiplex PCR; TCRdb stores just in-frame clones and leaves some out. V, J and clone size derive from that table, while D and trimming were established from the DNA sequence. Among about 670,000 clones, over 80% were seen once, and the ten largest hold about 0.26%. This record comes from a study of blood T cell repertoires in COVID-19. Across the study: Acute-phase and convalescent COVID-19 samples originated in the United States, Italy and Spain.

Germline CDR1 KGHSH, CDR2 LQKENI. Trimming stripped 0 bases from V and 3 bases from J, with 11 bases between. The CDR3 runs 15 residues. The source is a woman between 18 and 29 years old with acute or convalescent COVID-19. Source material: peripheral blood. J is TRBJ1-1 and V is TRBV18, with TRBD1 as a possible D gene (5 bases). CDR3 region: CASSPPGQRHTEAFF. CDR3 DNA sequence: TGTGCCAGCTCACCACCGGGGCAAAGACACACTGAAGCTTTCTTT.